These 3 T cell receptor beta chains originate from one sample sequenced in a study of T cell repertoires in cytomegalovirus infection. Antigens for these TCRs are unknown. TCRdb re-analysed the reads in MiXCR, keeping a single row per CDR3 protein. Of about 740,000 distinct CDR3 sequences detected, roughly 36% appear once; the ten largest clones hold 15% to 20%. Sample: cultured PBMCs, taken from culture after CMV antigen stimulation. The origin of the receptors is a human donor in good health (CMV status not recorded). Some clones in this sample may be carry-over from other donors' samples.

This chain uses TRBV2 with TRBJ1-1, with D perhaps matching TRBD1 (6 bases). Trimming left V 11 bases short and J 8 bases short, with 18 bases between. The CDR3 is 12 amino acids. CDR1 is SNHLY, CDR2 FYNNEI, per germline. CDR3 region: CARKRDTQEAFF. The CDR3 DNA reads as TGTGCCCGAAAACGGGACACCCAAGAAGCTTTCTTT.

CDR3 loop: CASSLEVVSTLHF. The CDR3 DNA follows: TGTGCCAGCAGCTTAGAGGTGGTGTCAACCCTCCACTTT. The chain couples TRBV7-2 to TRBJ1-6, with D unresolved. CDR1 and CDR2 from the germline V gene are SGHTA and FQGNSA. This CDR3 comprises 13 residues. The V gene lost 1 base and the J gene lost 14 bases, with 12 bases spanning the gap.

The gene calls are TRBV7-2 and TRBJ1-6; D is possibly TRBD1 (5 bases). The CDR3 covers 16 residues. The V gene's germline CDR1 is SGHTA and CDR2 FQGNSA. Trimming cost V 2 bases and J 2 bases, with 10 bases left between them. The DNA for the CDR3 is TGTGCCAGCAGCTTATTACCGGGACCCTATAATTCACCCCTCCACTTT. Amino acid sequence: CASSLLPGPYNSPLHF.